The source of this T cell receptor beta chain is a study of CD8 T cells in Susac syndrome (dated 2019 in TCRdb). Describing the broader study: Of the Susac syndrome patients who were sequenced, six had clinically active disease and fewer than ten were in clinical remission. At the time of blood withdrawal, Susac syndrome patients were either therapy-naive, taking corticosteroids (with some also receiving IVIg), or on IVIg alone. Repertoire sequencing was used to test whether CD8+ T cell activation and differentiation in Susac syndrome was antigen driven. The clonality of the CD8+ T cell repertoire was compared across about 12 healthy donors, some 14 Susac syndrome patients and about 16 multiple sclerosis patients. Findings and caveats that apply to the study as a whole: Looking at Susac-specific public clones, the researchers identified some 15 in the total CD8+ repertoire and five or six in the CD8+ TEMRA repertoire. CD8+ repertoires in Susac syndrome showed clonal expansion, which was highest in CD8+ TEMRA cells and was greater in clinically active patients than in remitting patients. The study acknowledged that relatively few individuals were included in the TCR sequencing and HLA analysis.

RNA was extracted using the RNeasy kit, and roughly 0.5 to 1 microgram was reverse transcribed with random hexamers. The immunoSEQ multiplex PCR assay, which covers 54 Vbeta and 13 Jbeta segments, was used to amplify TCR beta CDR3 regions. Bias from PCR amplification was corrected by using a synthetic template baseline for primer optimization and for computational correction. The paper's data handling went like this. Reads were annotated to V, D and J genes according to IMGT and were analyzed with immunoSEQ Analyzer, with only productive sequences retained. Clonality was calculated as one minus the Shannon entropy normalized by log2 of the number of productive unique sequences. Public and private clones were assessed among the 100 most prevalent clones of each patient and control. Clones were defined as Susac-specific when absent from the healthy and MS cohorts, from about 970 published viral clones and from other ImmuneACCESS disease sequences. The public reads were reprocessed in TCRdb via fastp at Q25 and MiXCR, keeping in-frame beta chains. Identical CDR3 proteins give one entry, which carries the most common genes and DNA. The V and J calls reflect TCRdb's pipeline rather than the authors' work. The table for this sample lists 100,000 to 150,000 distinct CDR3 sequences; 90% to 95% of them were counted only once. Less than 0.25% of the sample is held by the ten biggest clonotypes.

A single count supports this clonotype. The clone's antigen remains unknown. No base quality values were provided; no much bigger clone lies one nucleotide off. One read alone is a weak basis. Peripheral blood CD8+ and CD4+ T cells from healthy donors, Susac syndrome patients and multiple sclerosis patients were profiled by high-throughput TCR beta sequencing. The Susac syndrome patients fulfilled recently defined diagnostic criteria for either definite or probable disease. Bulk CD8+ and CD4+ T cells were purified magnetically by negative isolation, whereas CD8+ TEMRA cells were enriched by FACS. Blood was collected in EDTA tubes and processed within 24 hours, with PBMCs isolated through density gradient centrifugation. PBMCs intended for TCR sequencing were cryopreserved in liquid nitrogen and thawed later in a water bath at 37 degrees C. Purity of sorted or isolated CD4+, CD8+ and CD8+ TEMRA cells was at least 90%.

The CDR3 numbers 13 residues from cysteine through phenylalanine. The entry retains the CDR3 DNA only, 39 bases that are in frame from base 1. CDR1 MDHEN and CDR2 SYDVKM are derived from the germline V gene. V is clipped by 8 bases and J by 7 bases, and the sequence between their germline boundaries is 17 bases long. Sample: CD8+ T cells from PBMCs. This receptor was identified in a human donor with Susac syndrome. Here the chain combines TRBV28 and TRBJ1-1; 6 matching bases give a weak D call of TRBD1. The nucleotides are TGTGCCAGCGGCCTACAGGGCCAAGGTGAAGCTTTCTTT. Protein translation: CASGLQGQGEAFF.